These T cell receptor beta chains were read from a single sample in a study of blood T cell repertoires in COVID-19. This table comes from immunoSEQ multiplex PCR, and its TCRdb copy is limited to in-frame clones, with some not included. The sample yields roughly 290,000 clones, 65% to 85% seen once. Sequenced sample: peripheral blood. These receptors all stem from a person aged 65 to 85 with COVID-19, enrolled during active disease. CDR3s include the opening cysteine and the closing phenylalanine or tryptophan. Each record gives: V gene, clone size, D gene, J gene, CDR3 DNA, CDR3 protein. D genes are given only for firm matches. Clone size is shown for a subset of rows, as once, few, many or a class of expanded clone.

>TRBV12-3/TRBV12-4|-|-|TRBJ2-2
TGTGCCATAGAGACAGATCGCCGGGAGCTGTTTTTT
CAIETDRRELFF
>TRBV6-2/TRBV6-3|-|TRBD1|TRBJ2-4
TGTGCCAGCAGTTACGGGGGGACAGGGAAAAACATTCAGTACTTC
CASSYGGTGKNIQYF
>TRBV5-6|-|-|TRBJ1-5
TGTGCCAGCAGCTCCCGGAGGAAGGGGGGGCCGGGGCAGCCCCAGCATTTT
CASSSRRKGGPGQPQHF
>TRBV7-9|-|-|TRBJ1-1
TGTGCCAGCAGCTTTAACAGGGAGCAGGCTGAAGCTTTCTTT
CASSFNREQAEAFF
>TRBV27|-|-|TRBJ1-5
TGTGCCAGCAGTTTGCAGGGTTTTCAGCCCCAGCATTTT
CASSLQGFQPQHF
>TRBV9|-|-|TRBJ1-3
TGTGCCAGCAGCGTATTGGTAGCTGGAAACACCATATATTTT
CASSVLVAGNTIYF
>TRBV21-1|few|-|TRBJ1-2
TGTGCCAGCAGCCTCCTGGGGACAGTCTATGGCTACACCTTC
CASSLLGTVYGYTF
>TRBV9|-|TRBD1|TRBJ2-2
TGTGCCAGCAGCGACTCGATACCCGGACAGGGGGCAGCATCCGGGGAGCTGTTTTTT
CASSDSIPGQGAASGELFF
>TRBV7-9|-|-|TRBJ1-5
TGTGCCAGCAGCTTGGCGGATCAGCCCCAGCATTTT
CASSLADQPQHF
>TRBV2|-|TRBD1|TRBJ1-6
TGTGCCAGCAGCCGGACAGGGGAAGGCTCACCCCTCCACTTT
CASSRTGEGSPLHF
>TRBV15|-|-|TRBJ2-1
TGTGCCACTCGCCGGGGAAAAGTCTCCTACAATGAGCAGTTCTTC
CATRRGKVSYNEQFF
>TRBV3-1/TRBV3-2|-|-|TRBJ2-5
TGTGCCAGCAGCCAAGCGTTGACCGGGGAGACCCAGTACTTC
CASSQALTGETQYF
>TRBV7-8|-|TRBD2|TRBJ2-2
TGTGCCAGCAGCCTAGTTGTGCTCTACGGACTAGCGGGAGTGAAGAGCACCGGGGAGCTGTTTTTT
CASSLVVLYGLAGVKSTGELFF
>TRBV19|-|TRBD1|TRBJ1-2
TGTGCCAGTAGTGTCAAACAGGGGGAGAACTATGGCTACACCTTC
CASSVKQGENYGYTF
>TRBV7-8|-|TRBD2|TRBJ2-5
TGTGCCAGCAGCTTCGGACTAGCGGGGCTCCGTCAAGAGACCCAGTACTTC
CASSFGLAGLRQETQYF
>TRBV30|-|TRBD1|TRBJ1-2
TGTGCCTGGAGTGGCTTAACAGGGGCCGGCTATGGCTACACCTTC
CAWSGLTGAGYGYTF
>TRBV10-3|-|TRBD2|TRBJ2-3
TGTGCCATCAGATCTAGCGGGGGGAACACAGATACGCAGTATTTT
CAIRSSGGNTDTQYF
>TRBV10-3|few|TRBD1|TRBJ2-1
TGTGCCATCACCCCCCGGACAGGGGGTAGCGATGAGCAGTTCTTC
CAITPRTGGSDEQFF
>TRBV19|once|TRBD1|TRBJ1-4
TGTGCCAGTAGTATTTTTATGGGACAGGGCCTAGAAGGCGAAAAACTGTTTTTT
CASSIFMGQGLEGEKLFF
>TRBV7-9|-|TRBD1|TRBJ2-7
TGTGCCAGCAGCTTACCTCGGGGGACAGGGCTAGGCGAGCAGTACTTC
CASSLPRGTGLGEQYF
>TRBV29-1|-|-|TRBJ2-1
TGCAGCGTCCTGGACTATCCCTCCAATGAGCAGTTCTTC
CSVLDYPSNEQFF
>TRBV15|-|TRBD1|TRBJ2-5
TGTGCCACCAGCCGGACAGGGGTCGAGACCCAGTACTTC
CATSRTGVETQYF
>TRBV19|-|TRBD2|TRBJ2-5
TGTGCCAGTAGTATGGGCACTAGCGGGAGGATACAAGAGACCCAGTACTTC
CASSMGTSGRIQETQYF
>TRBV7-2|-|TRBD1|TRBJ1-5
TGTGCCAGCGGACAGGGGCCAAATCAGCCCCAGCATTTT
CASGQGPNQPQHF
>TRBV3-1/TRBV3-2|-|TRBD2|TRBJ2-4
TGTGCCAGCAGCCAAGAATTAGGGCTAGCGGGGGATCCCCAGTACTTC
CASSQELGLAGDPQYF
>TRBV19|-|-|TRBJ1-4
TGTGCCAGTAGTGTTCAGATCAGAAGAACTAATGAAAGACTGTTTTTT
CASSVQIRRTNERLFF
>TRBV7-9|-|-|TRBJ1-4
TGTGCCAGCAGCAGAAGCACAGGGGAAAAACTGTTTTTT
CASSRSTGEKLFF
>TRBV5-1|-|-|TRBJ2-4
TGCGCCAGCAGCTTGAATGTGGCCGACAGGACGAGAAACATTCAGTACTTC
CASSLNVADRTRNIQYF
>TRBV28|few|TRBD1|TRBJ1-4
TGTGCCAGCAGTTTTGGGACAGGGGTGTTTTTT
CASSFGTGVFF
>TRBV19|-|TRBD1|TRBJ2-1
TGTGCCAGTAGCGGACAGGGGGTTCTCAATGAGCAGTTCTTC
CASSGQGVLNEQFF
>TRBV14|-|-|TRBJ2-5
TGTGCCAGCAGCCAAGGACGGCGGGTCCAAGAGACCCAGTACTTC
CASSQGRRVQETQYF
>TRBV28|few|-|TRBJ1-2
TGTGCCAGCAGTTTGGCCCATTCAGGGCCCTATGGCTACACCTTC
CASSLAHSGPYGYTF
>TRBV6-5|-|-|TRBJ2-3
TGTGCCAGTTCCCCCCCAGGCACAGATACGCAGTATTTT
CASSPPGTDTQYF
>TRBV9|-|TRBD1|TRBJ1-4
TGTGCCAGCAGCACGGACAGGGGGCAGAGGAGGACTGAAAAACTGTTTTTT
CASSTDRGQRRTEKLFF
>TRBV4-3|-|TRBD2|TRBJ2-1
TGCGCCAGCAGCCAGAATCCGGGACTAGCGGGAGGGGAGGAGTTCTTC
CASSQNPGLAGGEEFF
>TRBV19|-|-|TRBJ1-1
TGTGCCAGTAGTATTCGGACACAGGCGGGGAATACTGAAGCTTTCTTT
CASSIRTQAGNTEAFF
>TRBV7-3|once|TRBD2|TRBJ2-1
TGTGCCAGCAGCTTGGGGTATGTGCGGGAGTCAAGCTCCTACAATGAGCAGTTCTTC
CASSLGYVRESSSYNEQFF
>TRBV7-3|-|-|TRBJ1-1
TGTGCCAGCAGCTTACAGGGAGGTGACACTGAAGCTTTCTTT
CASSLQGGDTEAFF
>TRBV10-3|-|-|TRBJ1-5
TGTGCCATCAGTGAGTCGATAGCAGGGCTTAATAATCAGCCCCAGCATTTT
CAISESIAGLNNQPQHF
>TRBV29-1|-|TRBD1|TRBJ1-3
TGCAGCGCCGGGACAGGCAATGCTGGAAACACCATATATTTT
CSAGTGNAGNTIYF
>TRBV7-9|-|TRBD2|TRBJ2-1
TGTGCCAGCAGCTTCCTAGCGGGTACGGGGGAGCAGTTCTTC
CASSFLAGTGEQFF
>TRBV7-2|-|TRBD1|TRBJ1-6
TGTGCCAGCAGCCCTACAGGGGCGTCCTATAATTCACCCCTCCACTTT
CASSPTGASYNSPLHF